The rows below give T cell receptor beta chains drawn from one sample of a study of OX40 agonist ivuxolimab in advanced cancers. Using immunoSEQ multiplex PCR, the repertoire was profiled, and TCRdb retains in-frame clones only, with some absent. Counted here are about 67,000 clones, about 85% occurring once; the ten biggest clones make up 2% to 2.5%. Sequenced here: CD4+ or CD8+ T cells sorted from blood, sampled in a trial of the OX40 agonist ivuxolimab. The receptors originated from an adult with an advanced solid tumor such as melanoma, head and neck, liver or kidney cancer. The CDR3 runs from the conserved cysteine through the conserved F or W. Fields, in order: V gene, D gene, clone size, J gene, CDR3 protein, CDR3 DNA. D genes are given only for firm matches. The size of a clone is reported for some rows only, either as once, few or many, or as a class for expanded clones.

v_call: TRBV7-2
d_call: TRBD1
clone_size: -
j_call: TRBJ2-1
cdr3_aa: CASSFVGTGGNEQFF
cdr3_nt: TGTGCCAGCAGCTTTGTCGGGACAGGGGGGAATGAGCAGTTCTTC

v_call: TRBV5-4
d_call: -
clone_size: -
j_call: TRBJ2-4
cdr3_aa: CASSLSGENIQYF
cdr3_nt: TGTGCCAGCAGCTTGTCCGGAGAGAACATTCAGTACTTC

v_call: TRBV19
d_call: TRBD2
clone_size: -
j_call: TRBJ2-3
cdr3_aa: CASSITAGGSTDTQYF
cdr3_nt: TGTGCCAGTAGTATAACAGCGGGGGGGAGCACAGATACGCAGTATTTT

v_call: TRBV5-1
d_call: TRBD1
clone_size: -
j_call: TRBJ2-7
cdr3_aa: CASTPDRAFYEQYF
cdr3_nt: TGCGCCAGCACACCCGACAGGGCCTTCTACGAGCAGTACTTC

v_call: TRBV6-1
d_call: -
clone_size: -
j_call: TRBJ1-2
cdr3_aa: CASSEAGGYGYTF
cdr3_nt: TGTGCCAGCAGTGAAGCAGGGGGCTATGGCTACACCTTC

v_call: TRBV4-2
d_call: -
clone_size: -
j_call: TRBJ2-5
cdr3_aa: CASSRGGAQETQYF
cdr3_nt: TGTGCCAGCAGCCGGGGCGGAGCCCAAGAGACCCAGTACTTC

v_call: TRBV28
d_call: TRBD2
clone_size: -
j_call: TRBJ2-1
cdr3_aa: CASTGGGPAEQFF
cdr3_nt: TGTGCCAGCACGGGGGGAGGGCCCGCTGAGCAGTTCTTC

v_call: TRBV7-3
d_call: -
clone_size: -
j_call: TRBJ1-1
cdr3_aa: CASSQTGSSEAFF
cdr3_nt: TGTGCCAGCAGCCAAACAGGGAGCTCTGAAGCTTTCTTT

v_call: TRBV19
d_call: -
clone_size: -
j_call: TRBJ2-4
cdr3_aa: CASAIIGESAKNIQYF
cdr3_nt: TGTGCCAGTGCTATTATTGGGGAGTCAGCCAAAAACATTCAGTACTTC

v_call: TRBV28
d_call: -
clone_size: once
j_call: TRBJ2-7
cdr3_aa: CASSLAGRPYEQYF
cdr3_nt: TGTGCCAGCAGTTTGGCGGGGCGTCCCTACGAGCAGTACTTC

v_call: TRBV6-5
d_call: -
clone_size: -
j_call: TRBJ1-2
cdr3_aa: CASRKDVNYGYTF
cdr3_nt: TGTGCCAGCCGAAAGGATGTCAACTATGGCTACACCTTC

v_call: TRBV14
d_call: -
clone_size: few
j_call: TRBJ2-7
cdr3_aa: CASSRTVLTYEQYF
cdr3_nt: TGTGCCAGCAGCCGGACAGTTCTGACCTACGAGCAGTACTTC

v_call: TRBV5-5
d_call: -
clone_size: -
j_call: TRBJ2-1
cdr3_aa: CASSLSGYNEQFF
cdr3_nt: TGTGCCAGCAGCTTGTCCGGGTACAATGAGCAGTTCTTC

v_call: TRBV27
d_call: -
clone_size: once
j_call: TRBJ1-4
cdr3_aa: CASSLTWRGLEKLFF
cdr3_nt: TGTGCCAGCAGTTTAACGTGGAGAGGGTTGGAAAAACTGTTTTTT

v_call: TRBV5-4
d_call: -
clone_size: -
j_call: TRBJ1-1
cdr3_aa: CASSAGGSLAAEAFF
cdr3_nt: TGTGCCAGCAGCGCGGGTGGGTCCCTGGCCGCGGAGGCTTTCTTT

v_call: TRBV28
d_call: -
clone_size: -
j_call: TRBJ1-3
cdr3_aa: CASILNSGNTIYF
cdr3_nt: TGTGCCAGCATACTTAACTCTGGAAACACCATATATTTT

v_call: TRBV15
d_call: TRBD2
clone_size: -
j_call: TRBJ2-7
cdr3_aa: CATSRRAGGSNEQYF
cdr3_nt: TGTGCCACCAGCCGAAGAGCGGGAGGGAGCAACGAGCAGTACTTC

v_call: TRBV5-4
d_call: -
clone_size: -
j_call: TRBJ1-1
cdr3_aa: CASSLSLRGTEAFF
cdr3_nt: TGTGCCAGCAGCCTATCCCTACGGGGCACTGAAGCTTTCTTT

v_call: TRBV5-1
d_call: TRBD2
clone_size: once
j_call: TRBJ2-1
cdr3_aa: CASSLASGSNNEQFF
cdr3_nt: TGCGCCAGCAGCTTGGCCAGCGGGAGCAACAATGAGCAGTTCTTC

v_call: TRBV5-1
d_call: -
clone_size: -
j_call: TRBJ2-3
cdr3_aa: CASSLDPVGTDTQYF
cdr3_nt: TGCGCCAGCAGCTTGGATCCGGTGGGCACAGATACGCAGTATTTT

v_call: TRBV7-3
d_call: -
clone_size: -
j_call: TRBJ2-5
cdr3_aa: CASSLDSGSGQETQYF
cdr3_nt: TGTGCCAGCAGCTTAGATTCAGGGTCGGGGCAAGAGACCCAGTACTTC

v_call: TRBV6-6
d_call: -
clone_size: -
j_call: TRBJ2-3
cdr3_aa: CASSYSETDTQYF
cdr3_nt: TGTGCCAGCAGTTACTCTGAAACAGATACGCAGTATTTT

v_call: TRBV6-5
d_call: TRBD1
clone_size: -
j_call: TRBJ2-1
cdr3_aa: CASSHRDRGNEQFF
cdr3_nt: TGTGCCAGCAGTCACCGGGACAGGGGCAATGAGCAGTTCTTC

v_call: TRBV30
d_call: TRBD2
clone_size: -
j_call: TRBJ2-2
cdr3_aa: CAWPGTSKTGELFF
cdr3_nt: TGTGCCTGGCCCGGGACTAGCAAGACCGGGGAGCTGTTTTTT

v_call: TRBV28
d_call: -
clone_size: -
j_call: TRBJ1-2
cdr3_aa: CASTPGVLVYYGYTF
cdr3_nt: TGTGCCAGCACTCCTGGGGTCTTAGTTTACTATGGCTACACCTTC

v_call: TRBV7-2
d_call: TRBD1
clone_size: -
j_call: TRBJ1-2
cdr3_aa: CASSVTGVGNYGYTF
cdr3_nt: TGTGCCAGCAGCGTCACAGGGGTCGGGAACTATGGCTACACCTTC

v_call: TRBV18
d_call: -
clone_size: -
j_call: TRBJ2-1
cdr3_aa: CASSLDGTSYNEQFF
cdr3_nt: TGTGCCAGCTCACTAGACGGAACCTCCTACAATGAGCAGTTCTTC

v_call: TRBV19
d_call: TRBD1
clone_size: -
j_call: TRBJ1-1
cdr3_aa: CASSIEGAGTEAFF
cdr3_nt: TGTGCCAGTAGTATCGAGGGGGCGGGGACTGAAGCTTTCTTT